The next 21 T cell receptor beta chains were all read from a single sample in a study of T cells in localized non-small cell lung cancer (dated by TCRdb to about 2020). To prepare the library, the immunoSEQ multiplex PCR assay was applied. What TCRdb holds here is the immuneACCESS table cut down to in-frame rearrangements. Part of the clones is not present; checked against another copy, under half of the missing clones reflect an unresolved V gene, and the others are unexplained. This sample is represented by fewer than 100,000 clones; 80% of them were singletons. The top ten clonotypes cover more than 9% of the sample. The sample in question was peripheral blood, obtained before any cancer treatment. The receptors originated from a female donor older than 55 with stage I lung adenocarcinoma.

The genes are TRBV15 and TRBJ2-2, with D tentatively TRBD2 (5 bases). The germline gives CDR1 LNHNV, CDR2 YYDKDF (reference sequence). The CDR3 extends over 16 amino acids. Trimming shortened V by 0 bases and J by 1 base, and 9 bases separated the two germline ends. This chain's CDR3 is CATSRDPRGNTGELFF. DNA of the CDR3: TGTGCCACCAGCAGAGATCCTCGGGGGAACACCGGGGAGCTGTTTTTT.

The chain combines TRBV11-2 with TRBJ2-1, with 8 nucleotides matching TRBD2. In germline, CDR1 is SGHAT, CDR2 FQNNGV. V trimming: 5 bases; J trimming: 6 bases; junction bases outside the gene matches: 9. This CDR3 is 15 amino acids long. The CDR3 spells CASSLRHAGGNEQFF. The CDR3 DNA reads TGTGCCAGCAGCCTGAGACACGCGGGGGGCAATGAGCAGTTCTTC.

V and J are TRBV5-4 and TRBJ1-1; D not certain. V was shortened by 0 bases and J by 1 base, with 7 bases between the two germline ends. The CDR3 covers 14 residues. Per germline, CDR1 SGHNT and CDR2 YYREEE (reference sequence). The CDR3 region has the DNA TGTGCCAGCAGCTTGGATCCCTCGAACACTGAAGCTTTCTTT. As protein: CASSLDPSNTEAFF. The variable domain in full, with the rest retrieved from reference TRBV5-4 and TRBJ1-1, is ETGVTQSPTHLIKTRGQQVTLRCSSQSGHNTVSWYQQALGQGPQFIFQYYREEENGRGNFPPRFSGLQFPNYSSELNVNALELDDSALYLCASSLDPSNTEAFFGQGTRLTVV.

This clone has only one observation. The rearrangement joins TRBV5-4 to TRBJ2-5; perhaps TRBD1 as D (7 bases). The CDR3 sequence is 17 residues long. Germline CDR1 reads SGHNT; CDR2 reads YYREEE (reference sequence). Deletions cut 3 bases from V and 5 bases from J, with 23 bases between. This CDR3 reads CASSSSGGRRGRETQYF. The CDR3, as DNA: TGTGCCAGCAGCTCCTCCGGGGGTCGGAGGGGGCGCGAGACCCAGTACTTC.

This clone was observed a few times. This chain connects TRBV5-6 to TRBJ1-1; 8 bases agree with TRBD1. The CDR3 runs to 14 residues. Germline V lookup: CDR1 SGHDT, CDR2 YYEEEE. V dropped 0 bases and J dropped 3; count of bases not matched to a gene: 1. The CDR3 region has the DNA TGTGCCAGCAGCTTGGGACAGGGGTACACTGAAGCTTTCTTT. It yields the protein CASSLGQGYTEAFF.

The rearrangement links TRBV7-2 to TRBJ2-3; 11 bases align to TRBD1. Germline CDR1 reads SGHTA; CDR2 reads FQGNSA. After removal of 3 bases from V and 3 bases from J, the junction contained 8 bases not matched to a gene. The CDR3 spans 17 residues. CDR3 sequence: CASSLTGTGGRTDTQYF. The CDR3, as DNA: TGTGCCAGCAGCTTGACCGGGACAGGGGGTCGGACAGATACGCAGTATTTT.

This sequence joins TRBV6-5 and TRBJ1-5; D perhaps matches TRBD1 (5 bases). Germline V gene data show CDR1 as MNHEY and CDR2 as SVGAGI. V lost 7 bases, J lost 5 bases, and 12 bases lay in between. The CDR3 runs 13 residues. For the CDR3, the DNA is TGTGCCAGCAAGGACACGGGGGATCAGCCCCAGCATTTT. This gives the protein CASKDTGDQPQHF.

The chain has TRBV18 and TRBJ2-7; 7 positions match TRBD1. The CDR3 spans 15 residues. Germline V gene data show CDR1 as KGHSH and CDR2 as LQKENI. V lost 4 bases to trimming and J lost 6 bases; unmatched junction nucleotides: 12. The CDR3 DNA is TGTGCCAGCTCACAGGGACAGTCGCTATCAGGCGAGCAGTACTTC. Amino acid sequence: CASSQGQSLSGEQYF.

DNA for the CDR3: TGTGCCAGTACCCCAGGACCCGCGGACTATGGCTACACCTTC. Its protein product is CASTPGPADYGYTF. The chain employs TRBV19 and TRBJ1-2; D gene ambiguous. The germline V and J ends were trimmed by 7 bases and 3 bases, with 15 bases remaining between them. The CDR3 is made up of 14 amino acids. Germline values: CDR1 LNHDA, CDR2 SQIVND (reference sequence).

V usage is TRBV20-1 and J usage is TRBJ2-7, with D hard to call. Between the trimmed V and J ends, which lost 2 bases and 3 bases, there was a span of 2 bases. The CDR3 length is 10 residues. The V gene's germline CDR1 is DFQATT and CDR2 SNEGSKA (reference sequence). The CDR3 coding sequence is TGCAGTGCTAGAAGCTACGAGCAGTACTTC. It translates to CSARSYEQYF.

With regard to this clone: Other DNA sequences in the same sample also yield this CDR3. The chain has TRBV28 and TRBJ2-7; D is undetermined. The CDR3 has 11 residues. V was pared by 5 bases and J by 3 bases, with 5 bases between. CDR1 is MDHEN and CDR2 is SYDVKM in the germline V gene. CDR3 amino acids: CASSPDYEQYF. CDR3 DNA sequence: TGTGCCAGCAGTCCAGACTACGAGCAGTACTTC.

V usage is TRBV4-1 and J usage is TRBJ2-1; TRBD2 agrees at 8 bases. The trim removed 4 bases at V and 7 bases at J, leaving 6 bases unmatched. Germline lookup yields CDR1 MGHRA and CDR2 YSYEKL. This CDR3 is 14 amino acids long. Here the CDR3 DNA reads TGCGCCAGCAGCCTCGTTCGGGGGGGGAATGAGCAGTTCTTC. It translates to CASSLVRGGNEQFF.

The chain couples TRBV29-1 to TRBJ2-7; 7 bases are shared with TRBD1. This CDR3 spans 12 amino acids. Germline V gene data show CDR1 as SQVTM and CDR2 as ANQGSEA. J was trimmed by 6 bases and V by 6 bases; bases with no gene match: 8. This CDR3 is CSVRVGQAEQYF. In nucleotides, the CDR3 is TGCAGCGTCAGGGTCGGACAGGCCGAGCAGTACTTC.

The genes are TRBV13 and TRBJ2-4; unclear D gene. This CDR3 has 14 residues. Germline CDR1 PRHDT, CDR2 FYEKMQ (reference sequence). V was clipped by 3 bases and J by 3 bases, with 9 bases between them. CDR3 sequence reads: CASSFLWDKNIQYF. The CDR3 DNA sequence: TGTGCCAGCAGCTTCCTCTGGGACAAAAACATTCAGTACTTC.

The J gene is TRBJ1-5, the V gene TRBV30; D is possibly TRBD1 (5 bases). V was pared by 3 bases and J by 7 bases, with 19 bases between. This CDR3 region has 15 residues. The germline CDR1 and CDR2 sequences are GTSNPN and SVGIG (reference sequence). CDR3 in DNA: TGTGCCTGGAGCCCCCTGAGGGGAGGGAGGCAGCCCCAGCATTTT. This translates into CAWSPLRGGRQPQHF.

The CDR3 nucleotides are TGTGCCAGTAGTATAAGGACTAGCGGACTATACGAGCAGTACTTC. This codes for CASSIRTSGLYEQYF. The V and J genes are TRBV19 and TRBJ2-7, with TRBD2 matching over 10 bases. The trim removed 2 bases at V and 4 bases at J, leaving 5 bases unmatched. Germline CDR1 is LNHDA and CDR2 is SQIVND (reference sequence). The CDR3 spans 15 residues.

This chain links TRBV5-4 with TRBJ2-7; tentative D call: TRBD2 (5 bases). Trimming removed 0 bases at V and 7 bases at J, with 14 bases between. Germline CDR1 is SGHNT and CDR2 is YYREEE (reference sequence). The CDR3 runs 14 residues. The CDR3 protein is CASSLGPGNGEQYF. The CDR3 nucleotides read TGTGCCAGCAGCTTGGGGCCCGGGAATGGGGAGCAGTACTTC.

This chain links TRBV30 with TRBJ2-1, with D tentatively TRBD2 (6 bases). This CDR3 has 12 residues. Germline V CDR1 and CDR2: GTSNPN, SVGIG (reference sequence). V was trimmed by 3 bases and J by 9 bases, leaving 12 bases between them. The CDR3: CAWSETSLEQFF. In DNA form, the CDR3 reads TGTGCCTGGAGCGAGACTAGTCTTGAGCAGTTCTTC.

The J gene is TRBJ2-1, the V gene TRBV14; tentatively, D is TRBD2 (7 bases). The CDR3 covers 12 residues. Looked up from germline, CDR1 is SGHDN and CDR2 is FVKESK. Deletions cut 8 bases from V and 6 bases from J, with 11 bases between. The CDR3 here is CASGAGANEQFF. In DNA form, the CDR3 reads TGTGCCAGCGGGGCGGGGGCCAATGAGCAGTTCTTC.

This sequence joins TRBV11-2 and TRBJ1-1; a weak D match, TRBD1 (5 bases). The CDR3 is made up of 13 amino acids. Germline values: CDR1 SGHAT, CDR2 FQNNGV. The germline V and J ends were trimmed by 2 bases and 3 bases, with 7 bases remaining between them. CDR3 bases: TGTGCCAGCAGCTTAACCAGGGACACTGAAGCTTTCTTT. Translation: CASSLTRDTEAFF.

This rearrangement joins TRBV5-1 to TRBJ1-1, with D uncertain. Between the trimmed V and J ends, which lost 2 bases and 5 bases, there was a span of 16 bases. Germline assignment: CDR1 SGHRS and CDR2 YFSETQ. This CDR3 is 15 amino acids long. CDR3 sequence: CASSLFSASRTEAFF. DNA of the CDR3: TGCGCCAGCAGCTTATTCAGCGCTTCTAGGACTGAAGCTTTCTTT.